This entry describes one T cell receptor beta chain. Germline is not matched at one junction end, which may reflect a read error. The length of the CDR3 is 15 residues. CDR1 is MNHEY and CDR2 is SVGEGT in the germline V gene. This specimen comes from a study of Graves' ophthalmopathy and Graves' hyperthyroidism. PBMCs were isolated by Ficoll-Paque density gradient centrifugation, using over 9.5 ml of fresh peripheral blood as the starting material. TCR beta CDR3 regions were amplified from RNA transcripts. Scientists carried out first-round RT-PCR using HTBI primers and then a second-round multiplex PCR. TCRdb processed the multiplex PCR reads anew with MiXCR; each CDR3 protein has one entry. The table lists 400,000 or so distinct CDR3 sequences, over 15% of them singletons, with approximately 7% in the top ten.

The sequencing input was peripheral blood. This sequence joins TRBV6-2 or TRBV6-3 and TRBJ2-5; 10 nucleotides match TRBD2. The receptor's source is a woman in her late teens or twenties with stable Graves' hyperthyroidism. This CDR3 is CANSYPSGGPRTQYF. CDR3 nucleotides: TGTGCCAACAGTTACCCTAGCGGGGGCCCCAGGACCCAGTACTTC.